The sequence of this TCR beta chain was determined in a study of T cell clones after liver transplantation (dated by TCRdb to the late 2010s). Study-wide context: ITN030ST, the source of the samples, was a randomized trial that attempted immunosuppression withdrawal within 2 years of liver transplantation. Donor-reactive T cell clones were identified using TCRbeta sequencing after a pre-transplant mixed lymphocyte reaction and were then followed in post-transplant blood. As an antigen-independent comparator for the donor-reactive sequences, third party-reactive TCRbeta sequences from pre-transplant MLRs were identified as well. Three of the eight recipients were HCV-positive; the others were transplanted for non-autoimmune, non-viral indications. The subjects received no induction therapy and were kept on standard immunosuppression until randomization at 12-24 months post-transplant. Tolerance was defined as complete immunosuppression withdrawal for at least one year with no rise in liver enzymes beyond twice the upper limit of normal. Blood samples were taken pre-transplant, pre-randomization before withdrawal, and post-randomization after full withdrawal or failed withdrawal. The studied cohort comprised 8 liver transplant recipients, 3 classified as tolerant and 5 as non-tolerant. What the work shows at the level of the full study, not this receptor alone: Because allograft tissue specimens were not available, migration of donor-reactive T cells into the graft, rather than deletion, may have occurred. Because of small, heterogeneous patient numbers and non-standardized post-transplant time points, the conclusions were only preliminary. When repertoire turnover was taken into account, detection of donor-reactive sequences was significantly reduced in 7 of 8 subjects for CD4 and in 8 of 8 subjects for CD8. Donor-reactive sequences decreased more than third party-reactive sequences, which suggests partial antigen-specific deletion that was not related to withdrawal success. In most of the 8 subjects, circulating donor-reactive CD4 TCRbeta sequences decreased significantly after transplant, regardless of tolerance or HCV status. Low numbers of available donor cells limited the measurable donor-reactive repertoire in a couple of subjects.

About this clone itself: Its antigen is not yet known. No clone much larger than this one lies a single base away; base qualities are absent.

Based on the germline V gene, the CDR1 and CDR2 sequences are MGHRA and YSYEKL. CDR3 length: 17 amino acids, cysteine to phenylalanine. The sequence is cut down to CDR3 DNA, 51 bases in frame from base 1. V trim: 3 bases; J trim: 3 bases; unmatched bases: 10. Thawed unstimulated PBMCs were stained for CD3, CD4 and CD8 and FACS-sorted into CD3+CD4+ and CD3+CD8+ populations. All 8 studied subjects were randomized to immunosuppression withdrawal. The Qiagen DNeasy Blood and Tissue Kit was used for isolation of genomic DNA. High-throughput TCRbeta CDR3 sequencing of frozen genomic DNA was performed by immunoSEQ, including PCR amplification, mapping, bias correction and internal controls. On the authors' methods: Productive rearrangements were retained, and unique TCRbeta sequences were defined by the CDR3 nucleotide sequence together with the V and J gene. A sequence counted as donor-reactive only if the sequence showed at least 5-fold expansion in CFSE-low cells compared with unstimulated pre-transplant cells and had a frequency of at least 0.01%. To ensure at least 90% detection power, minimum frequency thresholds were set for each subject based on that subject's lowest-template unstimulated sample. Repertoire turnover was measured by Jensen-Shannon divergence between the top 1000 TCRbeta sequences post- and pre-transplant. Changes in detection of donor-reactive sequences were tested with two-sided Fisher's exact tests. Not all clones reach the TCRdb copy of this immuneACCESS table, which keeps in-frame sequences only. Checked studies attribute under half of the gap to unresolved V genes and leave the rest unexplained. That table supplies the V and J calls and clone size; D and trimming were determined from the DNA. The sample records 80,000 or so clones, over 80% of which are singletons. The ten largest clones represent about 0.45% of the sample.

The sequence was obtained from a human patient who received a liver transplant. A transplant means some T cells may be of graft donor rather than patient origin. Recombination linked TRBV4-1 to TRBJ2-2; TRBD2 lines up with 7 middle nucleotides. The material sequenced was CD4+ T cells from blood, taken about 46 months after liver transplant. The bases are TGCGCCAGCAGCCACCCCGCGGGCGGGAGACACACCGGGGAGCTGTTTTTT. It translates as CASSHPAGGRHTGELFF.